Each of the 20 T cell receptor beta chains below was sequenced from the same sample in a study of vaccination and CD4 T cells after COVID-19. The antigens for these receptors are not known. As for treatment: approximately 11-day PBMC culture with coronavirus spike peptide pools or control peptides (ViraFEST assay). The assay that was used to sequence DNA from cultured CD4+ T cells was the Oncomine TCR Beta short-read assay. TCRdb re-called the PCR reads with MiXCR, one entry per CDR3 protein. In the table there are 11,000 or so distinct CDR3 sequences, less than 65% of which are singletons. Material for sequencing was CD4+ T cells from blood, cultured in vitro. The origin of the receptors is a human donor who had recovered from COVID-19.

The genes are TRBV20-1 and TRBJ2-1; 10 bases match TRBD2. Germline values: CDR1 DFQATT, CDR2 SNEGSKA (reference sequence). After removal of 6 bases from V and 7 bases from J, the junction contained 9 bases not matched to a gene. This CDR3 has 14 amino acids. The CDR3 sequence: CSATGAGLANEQFF. The CDR3 DNA is TGCAGTGCCACCGGGGCGGGACTAGCGAATGAGCAGTTCTTC.

This chain joins TRBV18 and TRBJ1-5; no clear D gene. CDR3 length: 14 residues. Looked up from germline, CDR1 is KGHSH and CDR2 is LQKENI. With 2 bases removed from V and 6 bases from J, the gap between germline ends came to 11 bases. CDR3 sequence reads: CASSPSGGGQPQHF. The CDR3 coding sequence is TGTGCCAGCTCACCATCGGGAGGCGGTCAGCCCCAGCATTTT.

The chain recombines TRBV5-6 with TRBJ2-1, with 9 bases matching TRBD2. The germline V gene encodes CDR1 SGHDT and CDR2 YYEEEE. This CDR3 spans 16 amino acids. J was trimmed by 10 bases and V by 4 bases; bases with no gene match: 15. CDR3 sequence: CASSTLNGLATREQFF. CDR3 nucleotide sequence: TGTGCCAGCAGCACACTGAACGGACTAGCGACTCGCGAGCAGTTCTTC.

This clonotype was seen a handful of times. The chain combines TRBV6-1 with TRBJ2-2; no firm D call. The CDR3 runs to 13 residues. From germline, CDR1 is MNHNS and CDR2 SASEGT. Trimming cost V 1 base and J 3 bases, with 3 bases left between them. Written as DNA, the CDR3 is TGTGCCAGCAGTGAAGGTGACACCGGGGAGCTGTTTTTT. Encoded protein: CASSEGDTGELFF.

DNA for the CDR3: TGTGCCATCAGTGAACCGGGACTAGCGGGAGGCTGGCAGTTCTTC. This gives the protein CAISEPGLAGGWQFF. The chain joins TRBV10-3 to TRBJ2-1; TRBD2 matches at 15 bases. Looked up from germline, CDR1 is ENHRY and CDR2 is SYGVKD. The J segment lost 12 bases and the V segment lost 3 bases, leaving 6 bases of the junction unmatched. The CDR3 contains 15 residues.

The rearrangement joins TRBV11-2 to TRBJ2-5; possibly TRBD2 for D (6 bases). CDR1 is SGHAT, CDR2 FQNNGV, per germline. This CDR3 region has 14 residues. V was shortened by 5 bases and J by 4 bases, with 14 bases between the two germline ends. For the CDR3, the DNA is TGTGCCAGCAGCATCCCGACTAGTCCAGAGACCCAGTACTTC. Protein sequence: CASSIPTSPETQYF.

The sample holds a few counts of this clonotype. V is TRBV6-2 or TRBV6-3 and J is TRBJ2-5; D gene ambiguous. The germline CDR1 and CDR2 sequences are MNHEY and SVGEGT. CDR3 size: 13 residues. Trimming shortened V by 1 base and J by 1 base, and 4 bases separated the two germline ends. This chain's CDR3 is CASSYLTQETQYF. Here the CDR3 DNA reads TGTGCCAGCAGTTACTTGACCCAAGAGACCCAGTACTTC.

On this clonotype: This sequence may be a read error, since a much larger clone differs from it by one base. The genes are TRBV7-9 and TRBJ2-3, with D perhaps TRBD1 (5 bases). The CDR3 is made up of 12 amino acids. Trimming left V 8 bases short and J 5 bases short, with 11 bases between. Germline CDR1 and CDR2: SEHNR and FQNEAQ (reference sequence). CDR3 bases: TGTGCCAGCGGCTCCAGGGAAGATACGCAGTATTTT. This translates into CASGSREDTQYF.

This chain uses TRBV20-1 with TRBJ2-3; TRBD2 aligns across 9 bases. V was pared by 5 bases and J by 3 bases, with 9 bases of the junction left unmatched. The germline gives CDR1 DFQATT, CDR2 SNEGSKA (reference sequence). The CDR3 runs to 15 residues. Written as DNA, the CDR3 is TGCAGTGCTGCCCTTTTTGCGGGAGGGACAGATACGCAGTATTTT. This encodes CSAALFAGGTDTQYF.

This clonotype was counted between two and nine times. This chain joins TRBV20-1 and TRBJ2-7; TRBD2 matches at 8 bases. Germline V CDR1 and CDR2: DFQATT, SNEGSKA (reference sequence). The CDR3 has 16 amino acids. V was clipped by 3 bases and J by 2 bases; unmatched bases: 12. The CDR3 DNA reads as TGCAGTGCTAGCAACAGACCGGGACTAGGGGCCTACGAGCAGTACTTC. This gives the protein CSASNRPGLGAYEQYF.

This clonotype has just one count. The chain links TRBV7-3 to TRBJ2-3, with 13 bases lining up with TRBD2. The V segment lost 5 bases and the J segment 6 bases; nucleotides outside the gene matches: 2. Germline V lookup: CDR1 SGHTA, CDR2 FQGTGA. This CDR3 contains 14 residues. The CDR3 protein is CASSPTSGRDTQYF. CDR3 bases: TGTGCCAGCAGCCCGACTAGCGGGAGGGATACGCAGTATTTT.

J is TRBJ2-5 and V is TRBV2, with 8 bases aligning to TRBD2. Trimming at V came to 9 bases and at J to 1 base, leaving 10 bases not matched to a gene. Germline CDR1 is SNHLY and CDR2 is FYNNEI. The CDR3 is 15 amino acids. In DNA, the CDR3 is TGTGCCAGAACCCCCGATAGCGGGACCCAAGAGACCCAGTACTTC. Translating gives CARTPDSGTQETQYF.

This chain links TRBV28 with TRBJ2-3; D may be TRBD1 or TRBD2 (5 bases each). CDR1 is MDHEN and CDR2 is SYDVKM in the germline V gene. V was cut by 6 bases and J by 6 bases, with 13 bases left in between. The CDR3 has 13 amino acids. The DNA of the CDR3 is TGTGCCAGCAGCTCCAGGTGGGGGGATACGCAGTATTTT. This gives the protein CASSSRWGDTQYF.

The V gene is TRBV7-9, the J gene TRBJ2-7; the match to TRBD2 covers 10 bases. The trim removed 6 bases at V and 2 bases at J, leaving 4 bases unmatched. Germline loops: CDR1 SEHNR, CDR2 FQNEAQ (reference sequence). The CDR3 loop spans 14 amino acids. The CDR3 protein is CASSQLAGPYEQYF. In nucleotides, the CDR3 is TGTGCCAGCAGTCAACTAGCGGGACCCTACGAGCAGTACTTC.

The chain is built from TRBV12-3 or TRBV12-4 and TRBJ1-6; D possibly corresponds to TRBD1 (5 bases). V dropped 4 bases and J dropped 4 bases, with 11 bases sitting between them. The CDR3 covers 15 residues. The CDR3 region is CASSSGGAYNSPLHF. CDR3 coding DNA: TGTGCCAGCAGTTCCGGGGGTGCGTATAATTCACCCCTCCACTTT.

The chain joins TRBV4-2 to TRBJ2-4; TRBD1 aligns across 9 bases. V shed 4 bases and J 7 bases; nucleotides not matched to a gene: 8. Germline CDR1 and CDR2: LGHNA and YNFKEQ. This CDR3 has 15 amino acids. This CDR3 is CASSPLIDRGNIQYF. DNA of the CDR3: TGTGCCAGCAGCCCTTTGATTGACAGGGGGAACATTCAGTACTTC.

This chain connects TRBV6-1 to TRBJ2-3; unclear D gene. The CDR3 covers 12 residues. The V end lost 1 base, the J end lost 6 bases, and 5 bases lay between the germline ends. Germline V gene data show CDR1 as MNHNS and CDR2 as SASEGT. CDR3 region: CASSEDVDTQYF. The DNA of the CDR3 is TGTGCCAGCAGTGAAGATGTGGATACGCAGTATTTT.

This clonotype occurred a few times. This chain joins TRBV24-1 and TRBJ2-2, with D perhaps matching TRBD1 (5 bases). The CDR3 is made up of 13 amino acids. V dropped 7 bases and J dropped 5 bases, with 10 bases sitting between them. The germline V gene has CDR1 KGHDR and CDR2 SFDVKD. The CDR3 region is CATRGRVTGELFF. CDR3 in DNA: TGTGCCACCAGGGGCAGGGTTACCGGGGAGCTGTTTTTT.

The rearrangement uses TRBV27 and TRBJ1-1, with D possibly TRBD1 on 6 matching bases. Trimming pared 5 bases from V and 6 bases from J, leaving 19 bases between. Germline V lookup: CDR1 MNHEY, CDR2 SMNVEV (reference sequence). The CDR3 loop spans 15 amino acids. CDR3 sequence reads: CASSPLGQSFAEAFF. The CDR3 nucleotides are TGTGCCAGCAGTCCCCTAGGACAGTCTTTTGCTGAAGCTTTCTTT.

This clonotype was seen more than once but under ten times. CDR3: CASSPYSDNYGYTF. CDR3 in DNA: TGTGCCAGCTCACCGTACAGCGATAACTATGGCTACACCTTC. The chain carries TRBV18 and TRBJ1-2; no clear D gene. From germline, CDR1 is KGHSH and CDR2 LQKENI. The CDR3 consists of 14 residues. V dropped 3 bases and J dropped 1 base, with 9 bases sitting between them.